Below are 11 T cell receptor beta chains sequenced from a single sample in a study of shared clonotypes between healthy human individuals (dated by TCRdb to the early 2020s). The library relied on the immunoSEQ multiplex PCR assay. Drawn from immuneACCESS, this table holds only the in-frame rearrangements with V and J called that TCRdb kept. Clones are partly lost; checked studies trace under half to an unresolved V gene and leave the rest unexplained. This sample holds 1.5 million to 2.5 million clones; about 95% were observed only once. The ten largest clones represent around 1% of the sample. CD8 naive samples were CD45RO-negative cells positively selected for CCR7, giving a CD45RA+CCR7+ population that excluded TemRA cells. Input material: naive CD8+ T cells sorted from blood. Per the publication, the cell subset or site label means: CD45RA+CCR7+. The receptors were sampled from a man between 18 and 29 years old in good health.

The CDR3 sequence is CASGTSDIYNEQFF. DNA for the CDR3: TGTGCCAGCGGTACTAGCGATATCTACAATGAGCAGTTCTTC. The chain employs TRBV13 and TRBJ2-1, with 7 bases identical to TRBD2. This CDR3 spans 14 amino acids. J lost 3 bases, V lost 8 bases, and 7 bases had no gene match. Germline loops: CDR1 PRHDT, CDR2 FYEKMQ (reference sequence).

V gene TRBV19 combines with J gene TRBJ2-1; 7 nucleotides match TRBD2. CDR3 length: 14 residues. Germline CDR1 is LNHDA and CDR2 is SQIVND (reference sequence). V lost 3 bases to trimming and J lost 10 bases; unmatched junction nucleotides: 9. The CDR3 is CASSIEGRAQEQFF. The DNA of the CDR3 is TGTGCCAGTAGTATCGAAGGGAGGGCTCAGGAGCAGTTCTTC.

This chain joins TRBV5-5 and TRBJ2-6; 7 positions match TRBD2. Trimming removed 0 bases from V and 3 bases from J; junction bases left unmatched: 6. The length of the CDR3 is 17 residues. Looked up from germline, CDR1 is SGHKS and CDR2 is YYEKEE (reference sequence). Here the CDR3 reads CASSLGEGPLGANVLTF. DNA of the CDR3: TGTGCCAGCAGCTTGGGGGAGGGGCCCCTTGGGGCCAACGTCCTGACTTTC.

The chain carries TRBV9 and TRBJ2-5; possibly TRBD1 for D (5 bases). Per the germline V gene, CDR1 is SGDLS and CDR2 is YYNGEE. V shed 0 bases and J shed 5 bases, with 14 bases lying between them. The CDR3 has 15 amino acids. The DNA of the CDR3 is TGTGCCAGCAGCGTAGAAGGGGTAGCCACGGAGACCCAGTACTTC. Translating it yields CASSVEGVATETQYF.

CDR3 in amino acids: CSLGDTYEQYF. The CDR3 DNA is TGCAGTCTGGGGGACACCTACGAGCAGTACTTC. This chain connects TRBV20-1 to TRBJ2-7; D perhaps matches TRBD1 (6 bases). Trimming removed 8 bases from V and 2 bases from J, with 10 bases in between. The CDR3 sequence is 11 residues long. Germline V gene lookup returns CDR1 DFQATT and CDR2 SNEGSKA (reference sequence).

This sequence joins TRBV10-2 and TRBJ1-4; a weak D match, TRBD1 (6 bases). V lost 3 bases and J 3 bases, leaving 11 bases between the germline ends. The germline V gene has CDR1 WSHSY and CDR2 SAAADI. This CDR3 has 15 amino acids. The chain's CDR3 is CASSEHWTANEKLFF. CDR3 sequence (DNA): TGCGCCAGCAGTGAACATTGGACAGCTAATGAAAAACTGTTTTTT.

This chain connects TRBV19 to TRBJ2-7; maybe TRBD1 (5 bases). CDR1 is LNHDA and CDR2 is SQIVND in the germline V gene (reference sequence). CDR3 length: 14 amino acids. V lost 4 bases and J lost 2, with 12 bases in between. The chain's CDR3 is CASSSEDIPYEQYF. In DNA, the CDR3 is TGTGCCAGTAGTAGCGAGGACATACCCTACGAGCAGTACTTC.

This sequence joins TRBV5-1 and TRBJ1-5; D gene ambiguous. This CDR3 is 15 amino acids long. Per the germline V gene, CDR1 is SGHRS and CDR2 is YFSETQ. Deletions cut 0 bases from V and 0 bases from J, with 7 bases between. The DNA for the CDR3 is TGCGCCAGCAGCTTGGACTTAAATAGCAATCAGCCCCAGCATTTT. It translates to CASSLDLNSNQPQHF.

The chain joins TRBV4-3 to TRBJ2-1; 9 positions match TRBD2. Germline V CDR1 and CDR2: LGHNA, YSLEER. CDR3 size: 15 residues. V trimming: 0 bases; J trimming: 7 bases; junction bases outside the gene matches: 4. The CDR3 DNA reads TGCGCCAGCAGCCAAGATGACGCGGGAGGGAATGAGCAGTTCTTC. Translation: CASSQDDAGGNEQFF.

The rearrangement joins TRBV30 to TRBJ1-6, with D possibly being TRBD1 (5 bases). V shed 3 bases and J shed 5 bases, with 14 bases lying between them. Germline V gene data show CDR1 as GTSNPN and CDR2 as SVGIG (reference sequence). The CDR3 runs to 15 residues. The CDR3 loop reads CAWRTPGLDNSPLHF. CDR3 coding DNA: TGTGCCTGGAGGACTCCGGGACTGGATAATTCACCCCTCCACTTT.

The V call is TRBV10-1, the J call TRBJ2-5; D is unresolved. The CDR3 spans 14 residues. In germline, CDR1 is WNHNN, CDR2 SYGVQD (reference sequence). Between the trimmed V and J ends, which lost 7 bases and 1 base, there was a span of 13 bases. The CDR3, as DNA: TGCGCCAGCAAAAACACAATCTCCCAAGAGACCCAGTACTTC. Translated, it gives CASKNTISQETQYF.